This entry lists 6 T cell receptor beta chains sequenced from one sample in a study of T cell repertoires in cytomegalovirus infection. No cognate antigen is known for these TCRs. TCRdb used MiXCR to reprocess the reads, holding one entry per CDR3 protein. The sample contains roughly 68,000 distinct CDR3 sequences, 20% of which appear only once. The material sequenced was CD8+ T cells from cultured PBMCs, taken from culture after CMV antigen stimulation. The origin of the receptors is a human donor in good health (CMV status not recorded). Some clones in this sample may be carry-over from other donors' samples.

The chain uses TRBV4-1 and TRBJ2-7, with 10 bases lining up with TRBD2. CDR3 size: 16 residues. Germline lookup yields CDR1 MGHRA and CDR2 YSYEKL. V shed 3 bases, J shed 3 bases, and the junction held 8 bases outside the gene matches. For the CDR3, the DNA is TGCGCCAGCAGCCAGCTTAGCGGGGGGTCCCTCTACGAGCAGTACTTC. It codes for CASSQLSGGSLYEQYF.

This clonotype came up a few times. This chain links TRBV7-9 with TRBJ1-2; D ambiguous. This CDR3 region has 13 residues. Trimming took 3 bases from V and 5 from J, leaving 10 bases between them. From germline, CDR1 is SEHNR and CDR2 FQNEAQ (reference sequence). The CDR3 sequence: CASSLGSEYGYTF. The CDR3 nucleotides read TGTGCCAGCAGCTTGGGCAGCGAGTATGGCTACACCTTC.

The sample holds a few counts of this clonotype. In DNA form, the CDR3 reads TGTGCCAGCAGTGAAGGTGTTGGGGTTGGAAAACTGTTTTTT. This sequence encodes CASSEGVGVGKLFF. The V call is TRBV2, the J call TRBJ1-4; D is uncertain. The germline gives CDR1 SNHLY, CDR2 FYNNEI. V was trimmed by 1 base and J by 10 bases, leaving 13 bases between them. The CDR3 contains 14 residues.

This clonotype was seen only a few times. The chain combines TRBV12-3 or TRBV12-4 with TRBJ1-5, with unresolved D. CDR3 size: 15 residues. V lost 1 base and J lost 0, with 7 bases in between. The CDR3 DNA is TGTGCCAGCAGTTTAGGTGGGAATAGCAATCAGCCCCAGCATTTT. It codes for CASSLGGNSNQPQHF.

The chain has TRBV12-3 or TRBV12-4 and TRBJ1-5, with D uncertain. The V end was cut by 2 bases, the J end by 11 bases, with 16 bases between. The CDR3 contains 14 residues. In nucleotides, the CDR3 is TGTGCCAGCAGTTTAAGAATGACCAGCTCAGCCCAGCATTTT. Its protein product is CASSLRMTSSAQHF.

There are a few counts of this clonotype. For the CDR3, the DNA is TGCGCCAGCAGCCCCCCGGACAGACCATCCTACGAGCAGTACTTC. It encodes CASSPPDRPSYEQYF. The chain joins TRBV4-1 to TRBJ2-7; maybe TRBD1 (6 bases). Trimming left V 4 bases short and J 1 base short, with 14 bases between. CDR3 size: 15 residues. From germline, CDR1 is MGHRA and CDR2 YSYEKL.